Listed below are T cell receptor beta chains from one sample, sequenced in a study of T cells after yellow fever vaccination. TCRdb reanalysed the 5' RACE reads using MiXCR and keeps one entry per CDR3 protein. The sample holds hundreds of thousands of distinct CDR3 sequences; 13% are singletons and the top ten take roughly an eighth. Specimen: PBMCs, collected on the day of the yellow fever booster vaccination. Receptor source: a man aged 30-40 years who received the YFV17D yellow fever vaccine. Both conserved end residues are part of each CDR3. The order of the fields is J gene, D gene, clone size, V gene, CDR3 protein, CDR3 DNA. A D gene is named only where the DNA matches it firmly. Where a row states a size, it is once, few, many or the class of an expanded clone; other rows omit it.

J gene: TRBJ2-3
D gene: .
clone size: .
V gene: TRBV7-8
CDR3 protein: CASTLAVSTDTQYF
CDR3 DNA: TGTGCCAGCACCTTAGCGGTGAGCACAGATACGCAGTATTTT

J gene: TRBJ2-7
D gene: TRBD1
clone size: .
V gene: TRBV7-2
CDR3 protein: CASSPTGGAYEQYF
CDR3 DNA: TGTGCCAGCAGCCCGACAGGGGGCGCCTACGAGCAGTACTTC

J gene: TRBJ2-5
D gene: TRBD2
clone size: .
V gene: TRBV3-1
CDR3 protein: CASSQDPSGGPTQYF
CDR3 DNA: TGTGCCAGCAGCCAAGATCCTAGCGGGGGACCGACCCAGTACTTC

J gene: TRBJ2-2
D gene: TRBD1
clone size: many
V gene: TRBV7-2
CDR3 protein: CASSWDSALGGGELFF
CDR3 DNA: TGTGCCAGCAGCTGGGACAGTGCCCTAGGGGGCGGGGAGCTGTTTTTT

J gene: TRBJ2-7
D gene: TRBD2
clone size: .
V gene: TRBV4-2
CDR3 protein: CASSQEIVAGGEQYF
CDR3 DNA: TGTGCCAGCAGCCAAGAGATAGTCGCGGGAGGGGAGCAGTACTTC

J gene: TRBJ1-2
D gene: .
clone size: few
V gene: TRBV5-1
CDR3 protein: CASSFLGRGESGYTF
CDR3 DNA: TGCGCCAGCAGCTTCTTAGGACGAGGGGAGAGTGGCTACACCTTC

J gene: TRBJ2-1
D gene: TRBD2
clone size: .
V gene: TRBV5-1
CDR3 protein: CASSPDSRGTSGTGAEQFF
CDR3 DNA: TGCGCCAGCAGCCCTGACAGCCGCGGGACTAGCGGGACGGGTGCTGAGCAGTTCTTC

J gene: TRBJ2-1
D gene: .
clone size: .
V gene: TRBV5-5
CDR3 protein: CASSLAVDSYNEQFF
CDR3 DNA: TGTGCCAGCAGCTTGGCCGTAGACAGCTACAATGAGCAGTTCTTC

J gene: TRBJ2-1
D gene: TRBD2
clone size: .
V gene: TRBV25-1
CDR3 protein: CASSPEGLAANYNEQFF
CDR3 DNA: TGTGCCAGCAGTCCGGAAGGACTAGCGGCGAACTACAATGAGCAGTTCTTC

J gene: TRBJ2-1
D gene: TRBD2
clone size: many
V gene: TRBV5-1
CDR3 protein: CASSLDRGTSGKDEQFF
CDR3 DNA: TGCGCCAGCAGCTTGGACCGGGGGACTAGCGGGAAGGATGAGCAGTTCTTC

J gene: TRBJ2-1
D gene: TRBD2
clone size: .
V gene: TRBV20-1
CDR3 protein: CSASGGSRYNEQFF
CDR3 DNA: TGCAGTGCTAGTGGCGGGAGTCGCTACAATGAGCAGTTCTTC

J gene: TRBJ1-1
D gene: TRBD1
clone size: .
V gene: TRBV5-1
CDR3 protein: CASSLVGQYTEAFF
CDR3 DNA: TGCGCCAGCAGCTTGGTGGGACAGTACACTGAAGCTTTCTTT

J gene: TRBJ2-3
D gene: TRBD2
clone size: many
V gene: TRBV7-6
CDR3 protein: CASSLLAEWVTDTQYF
CDR3 DNA: TGTGCCAGCAGCTTACTAGCGGAGTGGGTTACAGATACGCAGTATTTT

J gene: TRBJ1-1
D gene: .
clone size: .
V gene: TRBV20-1
CDR3 protein: CSALGTVNTEAFF
CDR3 DNA: TGCAGTGCTCTTGGGACTGTGAACACTGAAGCTTTCTTT

J gene: TRBJ2-4
D gene: .
clone size: few
V gene: TRBV29-1
CDR3 protein: CSVARTENIQYF
CDR3 DNA: TGCAGCGTTGCCAGGACCGAAAACATTCAGTACTTC

J gene: TRBJ1-5
D gene: .
clone size: many
V gene: TRBV5-1
CDR3 protein: CASSEQGYSNQPQHF
CDR3 DNA: TGCGCCAGCAGCGAACAGGGTTACAGCAATCAGCCCCAGCATTTT

J gene: TRBJ2-7
D gene: TRBD1
clone size: many
V gene: TRBV20-1
CDR3 protein: CSARGRDRVYEQYF
CDR3 DNA: TGCAGTGCTAGGGGTCGGGACAGGGTCTACGAGCAGTACTTC

J gene: TRBJ1-2
D gene: .
clone size: few
V gene: TRBV12-3/TRBV12-4
CDR3 protein: CASSLAPQGYGYTF
CDR3 DNA: TGTGCCAGCAGTTTAGCGCCTCAGGGTTATGGCTACACCTTC

J gene: TRBJ1-2
D gene: .
clone size: few
V gene: TRBV7-9
CDR3 protein: CASSVKRSEGYGYTF
CDR3 DNA: TGTGCCAGCAGCGTAAAGAGGTCGGAGGGCTATGGCTACACCTTC

J gene: TRBJ2-3
D gene: .
clone size: many
V gene: TRBV12-3/TRBV12-4
CDR3 protein: CASSLRGASTDTQYF
CDR3 DNA: TGTGCCAGCAGTTTGCGCGGGGCTAGCACAGATACGCAGTATTTT

J gene: TRBJ2-1
D gene: TRBD2
clone size: once
V gene: TRBV5-1
CDR3 protein: CASSSIAGSYNEQFF
CDR3 DNA: TGCGCCAGCAGTTCCATAGCGGGCTCCTACAATGAGCAGTTCTTC

J gene: TRBJ2-6
D gene: .
clone size: .
V gene: TRBV7-9
CDR3 protein: CASSLYQLSSGANVLTF
CDR3 DNA: TGTGCCAGCAGCTTATATCAGCTCTCCTCTGGGGCCAACGTCCTGACTTTC

J gene: TRBJ2-7
D gene: TRBD2
clone size: .
V gene: TRBV19
CDR3 protein: CASSMVGTSGIGYEQYF
CDR3 DNA: TGTGCCAGTAGTATGGTCGGGACTAGCGGGATTGGCTACGAGCAGTACTTC

J gene: TRBJ1-1
D gene: TRBD1
clone size: few
V gene: TRBV10-1
CDR3 protein: CASSVHTGDLTEAFF
CDR3 DNA: TGCGCCAGCAGTGTCCATACAGGGGATCTCACTGAAGCTTTCTTT

J gene: TRBJ2-1
D gene: TRBD2
clone size: few
V gene: TRBV7-2
CDR3 protein: CASSSSSGTIRSNEQFF
CDR3 DNA: TGTGCCAGCAGCTCATCTAGCGGGACAATACGTAGCAATGAGCAGTTCTTC

J gene: TRBJ2-6
D gene: .
clone size: .
V gene: TRBV5-6
CDR3 protein: CASSFGAFSGANVLTF
CDR3 DNA: TGTGCCAGCAGCTTCGGTGCTTTCTCTGGGGCCAACGTCCTGACTTTC

J gene: TRBJ2-7
D gene: .
clone size: few
V gene: TRBV9
CDR3 protein: CASSVATGPKTYEQYF
CDR3 DNA: TGTGCCAGCAGCGTAGCTACCGGACCGAAGACCTACGAGCAGTACTTC

J gene: TRBJ1-6
D gene: TRBD1
clone size: .
V gene: TRBV29-1
CDR3 protein: CSVRGQDNSPLHF
CDR3 DNA: TGCAGCGTTAGGGGACAGGATAATTCACCCCTCCACTTT

J gene: TRBJ2-7
D gene: TRBD1
clone size: .
V gene: TRBV6-5
CDR3 protein: CASYQGVGEQYF
CDR3 DNA: TGTGCCAGCTATCAGGGGGTGGGCGAGCAGTACTTC

J gene: TRBJ2-3
D gene: TRBD2
clone size: few
V gene: TRBV20-1
CDR3 protein: CSVAGVGTQYF
CDR3 DNA: TGCAGTGTCGCGGGAGTTGGTACGCAGTATTTT

J gene: TRBJ2-3
D gene: TRBD2
clone size: .
V gene: TRBV20-1
CDR3 protein: CSAPLAGDSYF
CDR3 DNA: TGCAGTGCACCCCTAGCGGGAGATTCGTATTTT

J gene: TRBJ2-5
D gene: .
clone size: many
V gene: TRBV20-1
CDR3 protein: CSASGGETQYF
CDR3 DNA: TGCAGTGCTAGTGGTGGTGAGACCCAGTACTTC

J gene: TRBJ2-1
D gene: .
clone size: .
V gene: TRBV20-1
CDR3 protein: CSARRASNEQFF
CDR3 DNA: TGCAGTGCTCGCCGGGCCTCCAATGAGCAGTTCTTC

J gene: TRBJ2-2
D gene: .
clone size: few
V gene: TRBV20-1
CDR3 protein: CSGTALNTGELFF
CDR3 DNA: TGCAGTGGGACAGCGCTTAACACCGGGGAGCTGTTTTTT